Below are 9 T cell receptor beta chains sequenced from a single sample in a study of beta chain features in type 1 diabetes. The study reverse transcribed the entire isolated RNA, so it sequenced expressed TCRB transcripts. Clones were sequenced by immunoSEQ multiplex PCR, and TCRdb holds only the in-frame ones, with some missing. Here the sample spans almost 350,000 clones, roughly 8% being singletons. Sequenced material: central memory CD4+ T cells from blood. The source is a young woman in good health.

This clone turned up a few times. This chain uses TRBV7-9 with TRBJ1-1; no clear D. Trimming stripped 4 bases from V and 2 bases from J, with 8 bases between. This CDR3 has 13 residues. CDR1 and CDR2 (germline): SEHNR, FQNEAQ (reference sequence). The CDR3 bases are TGTGCCAGCAGCTCTAGGCTCAACACTGAAGCTTTCTTT. It codes for CASSSRLNTEAFF.

This clone was counted between two and nine times. This chain uses TRBV18 with TRBJ2-7; 13 bases agree with TRBD2. The CDR3 has 16 amino acids. Germline CDR1 reads KGHSH; CDR2 reads LQKENI. V shed 6 bases and J 2 bases; nucleotides not matched to a gene: 7. For the CDR3, the DNA is TGTGCCAGCTCTCGAGGACTAGCGGGAGTTGCCTACGAGCAGTACTTC. Its protein is CASSRGLAGVAYEQYF. Combining the CDR3 with reference TRBV18 and TRBJ2-7 gives the whole variable domain NAGVMQNPRHLVRRRGQEARLRCSPMKGHSHVYWYRQLPEEGLKFMVYLQKENIIDESGMPKERFSAEFPKEGPSILRIQQVVRGDSAAYFCASSRGLAGVAYEQYFGPGTRLTVT.

V gene TRBV7-2 combines with J gene TRBJ2-7; 9 nucleotides match TRBD2. The V gene's germline CDR1 is SGHTA and CDR2 FQGNSA. Unmatched junction bases numbered 5, after V lost 3 bases and J lost 5 bases. The CDR3 runs to 14 residues. CDR3 loop: CASSFRGGRDEQYF. CDR3 DNA sequence: TGTGCCAGCAGCTTTAGAGGCGGGAGGGACGAGCAGTACTTC.

The CDR3 loop reads CASSETYRGGDEQYF. CDR3 bases: TGTGCCAGCAGTGAAACGTACAGGGGCGGCGACGAGCAGTACTTC. V usage is TRBV6-1 and J usage is TRBJ2-7; 7 bases line up with TRBD1. CDR1 MNHNS and CDR2 SASEGT come from the germline V gene. The V segment lost 2 bases and the J segment 5 bases; nucleotides outside the gene matches: 9. There are 15 residues in the CDR3.

This clone turned up a few times. The rearrangement joins TRBV27 to TRBJ1-2, with D possibly matching TRBD1 (5 bases). V was clipped by 6 bases and J by 8 bases, with 16 bases between them. The CDR3 covers 13 residues. Germline V gene sequence: CDR1 MNHEY, CDR2 SMNVEV (reference sequence). CDR3 amino acids: CASSSTQRGGYTF. The CDR3 nucleotides read TGTGCCAGCAGCTCCACCCAGCGGGGCGGCTACACCTTC.

V usage is TRBV7-2 and J usage is TRBJ2-7; D not resolved. V lost 5 bases and J 6 bases, leaving 17 bases between the germline ends. CDR1 and CDR2 (germline): SGHTA, FQGNSA. There are 14 residues in the CDR3. CDR3 protein: CASSLRTQQFEQYF. The CDR3 bases are TGTGCCAGCAGCCTCCGGACCCAGCAATTCGAGCAGTACTTC.

The V call is TRBV7-3, the J call TRBJ2-5, with 8 bases aligning to TRBD1. Germline-derived CDR1 and CDR2 are SGHTA and FQGTGA. This CDR3 is 16 amino acids long. V shed 0 bases, J shed 4 bases, and the junction held 7 bases outside the gene matches. CDR3 in amino acids: CASSLTGQGLGETQYF. The CDR3 nucleotides are TGTGCCAGCAGCTTAACAGGACAGGGACTTGGAGAGACCCAGTACTTC.

This clone was observed many times. The sample carries other DNA sequences with the same CDR3. V and J are TRBV7-2 and TRBJ2-1; the match to TRBD1 covers 7 bases. Germline V gene sequence: CDR1 SGHTA, CDR2 FQGNSA. The ends lost 6 bases at V and 15 bases at J; junction bases unmatched: 17. This CDR3 is 14 amino acids long. The CDR3 loop reads CASRPKDRALGWFF. CDR3 nucleotide sequence: TGTGCCAGCAGACCGAAAGACAGGGCTCTTGGGTGGTTCTTC.

This rearrangement joins TRBV6-4 to TRBJ2-7, with D possibly matching TRBD1 (7 bases). Looked up from germline, CDR1 is MRHNA and CDR2 is SNTAGT. Trimming stripped 3 bases from V and 2 bases from J, with 11 bases between. This CDR3 has 14 residues. The CDR3 reads CASSEGGTAYEQYF. The CDR3 DNA reads as TGTGCCAGCAGTGAAGGGGGGACAGCCTACGAGCAGTACTTC.